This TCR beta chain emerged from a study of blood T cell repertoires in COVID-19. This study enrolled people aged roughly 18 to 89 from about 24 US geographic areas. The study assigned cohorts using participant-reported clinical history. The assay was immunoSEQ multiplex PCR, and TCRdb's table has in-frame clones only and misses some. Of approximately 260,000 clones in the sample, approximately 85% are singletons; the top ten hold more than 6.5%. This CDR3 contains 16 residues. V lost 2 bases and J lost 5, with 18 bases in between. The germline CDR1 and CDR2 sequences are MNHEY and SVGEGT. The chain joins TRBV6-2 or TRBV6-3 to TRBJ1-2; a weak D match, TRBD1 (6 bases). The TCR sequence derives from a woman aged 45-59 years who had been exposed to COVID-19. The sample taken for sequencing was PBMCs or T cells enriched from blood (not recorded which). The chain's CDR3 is CASSYQKGVRSYGYTF. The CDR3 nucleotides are TGTGCCAGCAGTTACCAGAAGGGGGTAAGATCGTATGGCTACACCTTC.